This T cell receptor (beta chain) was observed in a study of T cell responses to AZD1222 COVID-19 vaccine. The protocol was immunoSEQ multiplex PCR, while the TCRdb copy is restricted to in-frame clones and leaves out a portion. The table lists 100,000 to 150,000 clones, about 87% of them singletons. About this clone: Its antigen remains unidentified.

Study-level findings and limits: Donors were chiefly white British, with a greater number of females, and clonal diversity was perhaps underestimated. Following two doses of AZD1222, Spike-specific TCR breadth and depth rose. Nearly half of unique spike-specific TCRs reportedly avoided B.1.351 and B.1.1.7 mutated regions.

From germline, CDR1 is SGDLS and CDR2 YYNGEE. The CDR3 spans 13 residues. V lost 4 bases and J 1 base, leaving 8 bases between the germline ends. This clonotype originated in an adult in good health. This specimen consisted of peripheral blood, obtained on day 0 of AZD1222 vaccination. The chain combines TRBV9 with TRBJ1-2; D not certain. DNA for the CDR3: TGTGCCAGCAGCCCTGGAGTTAACTATGGCTACACCTTC. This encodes CASSPGVNYGYTF. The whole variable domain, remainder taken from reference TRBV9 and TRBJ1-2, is DSGVTQTPKHLITATGQRVTLRCSPRSGDLSVYWYQQSLDQGLQFLIQYYNGEERAKGNILERFSAQQFPDLHSELNLSSLELGDSALYFCASSPGVNYGYTFGSGTRLTVV.